This passage covers 5 T cell receptor beta chains from one sample sequenced in a study of blood T cell repertoires in COVID-19. Sequenced by immunoSEQ multiplex PCR; TCRdb stores in-frame clones only, minus some. The sample holds about 70,000 clones, roughly 86% seen once. Sample: peripheral blood. These TCRs come from a woman aged 55-70 years with acute or convalescent COVID-19.

This clone was picked up one time. The chain is built from TRBV6-5 and TRBJ1-3; TRBD1 aligns across 8 bases. V lost 2 bases and J lost 3; bases outside the gene matches: 0. This CDR3 comprises 14 residues. The germline V gene encodes CDR1 MNHEY and CDR2 SVGAGI. The CDR3 loop reads CASSYGQGGNTIYF. In nucleotides, the CDR3 is TGTGCCAGCAGTTACGGACAGGGTGGAAACACCATATATTTT.

This chain connects TRBV12-3 or TRBV12-4 to TRBJ2-7, with D unresolved. V was pared by 3 bases and J by 4 bases, with 7 bases between. The CDR3 extends over 12 amino acids. The CDR3 loop is CASSLSEYEQYF. CDR3 bases: TGTGCCAGCAGTTTGTCGGAGTACGAGCAGTACTTC.

The V gene is TRBV6-6, the J gene TRBJ2-2; 8 bases are shared with TRBD1. The germline V gene encodes CDR1 MNHNY and CDR2 SVGAGI (reference sequence). J was trimmed by 1 base and V by 6 bases; bases with no gene match: 4. The CDR3 extends over 15 amino acids. For the CDR3, the DNA is TGTGCCAGCAGGACGACAGGGGTGAACACCGGGGAGCTGTTTTTT. It encodes CASRTTGVNTGELFF.

This chain links TRBV6-1 with TRBJ2-1; 7 bases fit TRBD2. Trimming cost V 3 bases and J 5 bases; bases outside gene matches: 4. In germline, CDR1 is MNHNS, CDR2 SASEGT. This CDR3 spans 14 amino acids. The DNA for the CDR3 is TGTGCCAGCAGTGACGGGGGGTACAACAATGAGCAGTTCTTC. Protein product: CASSDGGYNNEQFF.

This rearrangement joins TRBV6-1 to TRBJ2-1, with 10 bases lining up with TRBD2. J lost 15 bases, V lost 0 bases, and 5 bases had no gene match. Looked up from germline, CDR1 is MNHNS and CDR2 is SASEGT. The CDR3 runs to 13 residues. The CDR3 nucleotides are TGTGCCAGCAGTGAAGCGGTACGGACTAGCGGGTTCTTC. Amino acids: CASSEAVRTSGFF.